This T cell receptor beta chain derives from a study of blood T cell repertoires in COVID-19. This CDR3 spans 15 amino acids. V dropped 2 bases and J dropped 1 base, with 14 bases sitting between them. Germline V CDR1 and CDR2: GTSNPN, SVGIG (reference sequence). This table comes from immunoSEQ multiplex PCR, and its TCRdb copy is limited to in-frame clones, with some not included. Of 200,000 to 250,000 clones in the sample, approximately 83% are singletons; the top ten hold roughly 3%. The rearrangement joins TRBV30 to TRBJ2-5; D is ambiguous. The sequence was obtained from a woman in her twenties or thirties who had recovered from COVID-19. The sample was peripheral blood. CDR3 nucleotides: TGTGCCTGGAGTCCCCGTGCGCCGTCCCAAGAGACCCAGTACTTC. Translating it yields CAWSPRAPSQETQYF.